This T cell receptor beta chain originates from a study of tumor-infiltrating lymphocytes in primary liver carcinoma. Study details: Each participant had primary liver carcinoma, and surgical resection was the treatment. Productive TCRbeta reads per sample were roughly 3.5 to 7.13 million, not differing by tissue.

Study outcomes and limitations: Tumor top-250-clone fraction significantly exceeded that of blood (p = 0.039).

Points on this clonotype: Its antigen is still unknown. As the CDR3 is not closed by the conserved phenylalanine or tryptophan, this likely results from a read error.

TCR beta cDNA was made from 450 to 550 ng total RNA with a constant-region primer. Construction of TCR beta libraries relied on three successive nested multiplex PCR rounds employing slightly modified ARM-PCR. Amplification in the first two PCR rounds was performed using TRBV1-TRBV30 forward primers and a C-beta reverse primer for roughly 10 cycles each. TCRdb ran MiXCR on the multiplex PCR reads and lists one entry per CDR3 protein. The sample shows approximately 330,000 distinct CDR3 sequences, roughly 61% of them seen only once. The ends were cut back, 8 bases at V and 7 bases at J, with 12 bases in the middle. In germline, CDR1 is SGHAT, CDR2 FQNNGV. The CDR3 is 11 residues long. RNA was extracted from whole blood without cell sorting, alongside germline DNA.

This receptor was taken from a man aged 35 to 55 with primary liver carcinoma and hepatitis B virus infection. The V and J genes are TRBV11-2 and TRBJ2-7; D remains unclear. Specimen: peripheral blood. CDR3 DNA: TGTGCCAGCGACACAGCTGAGGAGCAGTACTCC. It is translated as CASDTAEEQYS.